A selection of T cell receptor beta chains follows, all from one sample in a study of T cell changes during pregnancy in multiple sclerosis. Sequenced by immunoSEQ multiplex PCR; TCRdb stores in-frame clones only, minus some. There are about 70,000 clones in the sample; 91% occur only once, and 2% to 2.5% lies in the top ten. Sequenced here: peripheral blood, sampled in the first trimester of pregnancy. The receptors come from a female donor with multiple sclerosis, enrolled in a pregnancy study. CDR3s leave out the opening cysteine and the closing phenylalanine or tryptophan. Some rows have no size entry. The others give once, few or many, or a class for an expanded clone.

clone_size	v_call	j_call	cdr3_aa
.	TRBV30	TRBJ1-1	AWSMTVHTEAF
once	TRBV5-1	TRBJ2-5	ASSASRRAIGETQY
once	TRBV18	TRBJ2-1	ASSPRAQGGDNEQF
.	TRBV4-1	TRBJ1-1	ASSLGLRFEAF
.	TRBV7-3	TRBJ2-7	ASNPGGVRN
.	TRBV6-1	TRBJ2-2	ASSEWAPHNTGELF
.	TRBV7-3	TRBJ2-3	ASSLNSGIDTQY
.	TRBV5-6	TRBJ1-6	ASSKTGNSPLH
.	TRBV5-1	TRBJ1-2	ASSLQVVGQGSFYT
once	TRBV2	TRBJ2-1	ASRTSGISSNEQF
.	TRBV5-1	TRBJ2-7	ASSLIRGPREQY
.	TRBV7-3	TRBJ2-3	ASSLIGGQADTQY
.	TRBV10-3	TRBJ2-3	ATEQGASGDTQY
.	TRBV13	TRBJ2-2	ASSFKGTGLSAGELF
.	TRBV5-1	TRBJ1-1	ASSSQRGSEAF
.	TRBV5-1	TRBJ1-2	ASSTGQGAGDYGYT
.	TRBV4-1	TRBJ1-1	ASSQDFMQANVLNTEAF
.	TRBV7-3	TRBJ2-5	ASSLNPCGSQETQY
.	TRBV5-1	TRBJ2-7	ASSLGQVDLYEQY
.	TRBV6-1	TRBJ1-2	ASSERERGRNYGYT
.	TRBV7-6	TRBJ2-7	ASSLGHVSYEQY
.	TRBV28	TRBJ2-5	ASKGTDQETQY
.	TRBV2	TRBJ1-4	ASTKGEKLF